The entry below gives a single T cell receptor (beta chain) sequence along with its context. What antigen it recognizes has not been identified. Base quality data are lacking; no much larger clone is found one base away. In the prospective study, participants were roughly 18 to 100 years old, resided in approximately 25 geographic areas of the United States, and were enrolled through a virtual design. To assign participants to cohorts, the prospective study relied on clinical history that participants themselves reported in a screening survey and a study questionnaire. Recovered participants in ImmuneRACE Cohort 3 were defined by two consecutive negative NP/OP PCR tests, clearance by a healthcare professional, or resolution of symptoms. In the prospective study, whole blood, serum and a nasopharyngeal or oropharyngeal swab were collected from each participant by mobile phlebotomists. Additional blood draws and questionnaires over a 2-month period could optionally be provided by prospective study participants. Prospective study blood samples were shipped either frozen or at room temperature before DNA extraction.

The data were taken from a study of blood T cell repertoires in COVID-19 (dated by TCRdb to the early 2020s). Regarding the study in general: Collaborator samples came from the United States, Italy and Spain and covered acute and convalescent phases of COVID-19. The prospective study material was composed of cDNA or gDNA derived from T cells, B-cell-depleted T cells, or PBMCs. A de-identified subject ID, COVID-19 status, age in years and sex were almost always included in the sample metadata. Subjects who had been exposed to COVID-19, were actively infected with it, or had recovered from it provided the deeply sampled blood TCRbeta repertoires that made up the dataset. Where available, HLA class I and class II types were taken from metadata supplied by the sample provider and were not determined by assay-based typing. The samples were drawn from the first 160 participants of the ongoing ImmuneRACE study and from some 1,300 subjects provided by 6 global collaborators. The repertoires were released in a freely available public database intended as a resource for research on the immune response to SARS-CoV-2.

On the study overall, not on this receptor specifically: How much clinical and demographic metadata was included differed by source and by participant, and the metadata was provided uncurated.

From the germline V gene, CDR1 is KGHSH and CDR2 is LQKENI. The CDR3 has 15 amino acids, counting the end cysteine and phenylalanine. Just the 45-base CDR3 DNA is kept, in frame starting at base 1. Trimming leaves V shorter by 2 bases and J shorter by 2 bases, with the junction holding 4 bases beyond the gene matches. TCRbeta CDR3 regions were amplified from genomic DNA by means of the immunoSEQ Assay, a bias-controlled multiplex PCR. In the original analysis: Within the assay, amplification of reference gene primers was used to estimate how many nucleated cells each sample contained. To quantify the absolute abundance of each unique TCRbeta CDR3 rearrangement, sequence reads were collapsed and filtered. For each sample, productive Simpson clonality was calculated as the square root of Simpson's diversity index across productive rearrangements. What TCRdb holds here is the immuneACCESS table cut down to in-frame rearrangements. Part of the clones is not present; checked against another copy, under half of the missing clones reflect an unresolved V gene, and the others are unexplained. Clonal size and the V and J genes are those of that table, whereas D and trimming came from the DNA. Counted in this sample were around 200,000 clones; 70% to 90% of them appeared once. Jointly, the top ten make up about 0.77% of the sample.

The chain employs TRBV18 and TRBJ2-7; 9 central nucleotides agree with TRBD1. This TCR derives from a woman aged 18 to 35 who had recovered from COVID-19. The sequenced sample was PBMCs or T cells enriched from blood (not recorded which). CDR3 region: CASSPGDRDAYEQYF. DNA sequence: TGTGCCAGCTCACCAGGGGACAGGGACGCCTACGAGCAGTACTTC.